This T cell receptor (beta chain) was recorded in a study of OX40 agonist ivuxolimab in advanced cancers. Overall study findings and caveats: Compared with CD4+, CD8+ T cells on average had more expanded clones.

Using immunoSEQ multiplex PCR, the repertoire was profiled, and TCRdb retains in-frame clones only, with some absent. The sample lists under 40,000 clones, 78% occurring once. V trimming: 3 bases; J trimming: 2 bases; junction bases outside the gene matches: 6. Germline CDR1 and CDR2: LNHDA and SQIVND (reference sequence). CDR3 length equals 15 residues. About this clone itself: The antigen is not known.

This chain links TRBV19 with TRBJ2-7; 8 bases line up with TRBD2. Sequencing was performed on CD4+ or CD8+ T cells sorted from blood, taken in a trial of the OX40 agonist ivuxolimab. This sequence was found in an adult with an advanced solid tumor such as melanoma, head and neck, liver or kidney cancer. The CDR3 DNA sequence: TGTGCCAGTAGTATCGGTAGCGGGGAAACCTACGAGCAGTACTTC. Translating it yields CASSIGSGETYEQYF.